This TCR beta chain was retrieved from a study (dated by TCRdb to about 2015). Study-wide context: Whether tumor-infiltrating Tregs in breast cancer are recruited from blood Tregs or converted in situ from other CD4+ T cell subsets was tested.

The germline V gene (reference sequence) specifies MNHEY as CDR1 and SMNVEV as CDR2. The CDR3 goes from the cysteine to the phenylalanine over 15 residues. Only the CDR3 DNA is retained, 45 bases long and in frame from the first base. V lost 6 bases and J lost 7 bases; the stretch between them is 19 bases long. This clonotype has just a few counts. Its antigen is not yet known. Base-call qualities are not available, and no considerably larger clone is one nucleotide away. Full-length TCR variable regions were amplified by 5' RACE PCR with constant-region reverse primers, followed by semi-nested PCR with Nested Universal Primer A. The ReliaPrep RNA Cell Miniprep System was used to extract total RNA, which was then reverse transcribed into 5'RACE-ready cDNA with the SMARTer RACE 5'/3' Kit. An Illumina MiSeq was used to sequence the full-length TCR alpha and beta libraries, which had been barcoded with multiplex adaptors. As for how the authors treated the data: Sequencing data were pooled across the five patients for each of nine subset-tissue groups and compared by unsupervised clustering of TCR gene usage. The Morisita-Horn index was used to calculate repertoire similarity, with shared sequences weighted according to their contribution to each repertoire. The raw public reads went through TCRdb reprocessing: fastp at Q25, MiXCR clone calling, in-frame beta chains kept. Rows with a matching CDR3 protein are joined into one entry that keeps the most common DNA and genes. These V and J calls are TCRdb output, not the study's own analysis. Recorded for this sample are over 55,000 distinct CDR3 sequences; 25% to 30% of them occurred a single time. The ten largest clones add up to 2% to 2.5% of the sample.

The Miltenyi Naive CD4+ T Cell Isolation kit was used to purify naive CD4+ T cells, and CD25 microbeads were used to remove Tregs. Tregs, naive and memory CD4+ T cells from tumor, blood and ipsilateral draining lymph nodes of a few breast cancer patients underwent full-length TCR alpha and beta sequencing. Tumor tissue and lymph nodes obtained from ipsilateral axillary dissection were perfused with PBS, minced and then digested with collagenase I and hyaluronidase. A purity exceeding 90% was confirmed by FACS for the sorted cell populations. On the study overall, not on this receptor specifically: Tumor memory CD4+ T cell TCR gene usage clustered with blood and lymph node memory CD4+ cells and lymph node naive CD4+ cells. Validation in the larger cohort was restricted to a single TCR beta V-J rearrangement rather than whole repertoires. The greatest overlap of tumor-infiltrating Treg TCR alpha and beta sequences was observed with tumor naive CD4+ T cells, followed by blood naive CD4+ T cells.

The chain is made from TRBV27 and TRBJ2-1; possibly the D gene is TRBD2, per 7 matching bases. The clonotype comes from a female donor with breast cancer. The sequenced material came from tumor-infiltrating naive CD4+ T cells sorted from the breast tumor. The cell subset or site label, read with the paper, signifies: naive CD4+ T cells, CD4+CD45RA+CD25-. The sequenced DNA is TGTGCCAGCAGCCTAGGGGGGGCGAAGAGTAATGAGCAGTTCTTC. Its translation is CASSLGGAKSNEQFF.